This T cell receptor beta chain derives from a study of blood T cell repertoires in COVID-19. Background on the study: Sources were T cells, B-cell-depleted T cells, or PBMCs; the material itself was cDNA or gDNA.

Participants spanned ages about 18 to 95 years and resided in about 25 US areas. Each participant's cohort was designated according to participant-reported clinical history. Per the study methods: Estimated nucleated cell counts came from reference gene primer amplification. The method was immunoSEQ multiplex PCR; TCRdb's version includes in-frame clones alone and lacks a portion of them. The V and J calls and clone size come from that table; D and trimming were worked out from the DNA. The sample shows 210,000 or so clones, roughly 80% of them seen only once. Germline loops: CDR1 MNHNY, CDR2 SVGAGI (reference sequence). V was pared by 6 bases and J by 8 bases, with 14 bases of the junction left unmatched. The CDR3 length is 16 residues.

The sequenced material came from PBMCs or T cells enriched from blood (not recorded which). The source of this sequence is a woman in her forties or fifties who had been exposed to COVID-19. This chain joins TRBV6-6 and TRBJ2-1; the match to TRBD1 covers 9 bases. In DNA form, the CDR3 reads TGTGCCAGCAGGACTTTTCCGGGACAGGGATCGGATGAGCAGTTCTTC. This translates into CASRTFPGQGSDEQFF.